These 16 T cell receptor beta chains were all obtained from the same sample, sequenced in a study of T-cell reconstitution after alpha-beta-depleted transplantation in children (TCRdb year 2016). Receptor amplification or capture employed PCR. The instrument was an Illumina HiSeq 2500. Molecular barcoding was employed in the preparation of TCR libraries, with unique molecular identifiers being used to normalize TCRbeta repertoire quantification. The public reads were run again by TCRdb, first through fastp at Q25 and then through MiXCR, and only productive beta chains were kept. CDR3 protein duplicates are merged, each entry listing the most common genes and DNA. The sample table records around 250,000 distinct CDR3 sequences; less than 9% of these occur just once. About 6.4% of the sample is in the top ten clones. Reading the label with the study, this specimen's treatment or condition is: allogeneic hematopoietic cell transplantation with graft depleted of TCRalphabeta T cells and CD19 B cells.

This material consisted of PBMCs, mostly from graft donor cells, taken 180 days after TCRalphabeta/CD19-depleted stem cell transplant. The source of these receptors is a male patient younger than 18 who had a stem cell transplant for acute lymphoblastic leukemia, so the T cells may come from the graft donor.

There are a few counts of this clonotype. The chain recombines TRBV4-2 with TRBJ1-3, with D uncertain. The germline V and J ends were trimmed by 0 bases and 5 bases, with 17 bases remaining between them. CDR1 and CDR2 from the germline V gene are LGHNA and YNFKEQ. The CDR3 is 17 amino acids. The CDR3 region has the DNA TGTGCCAGCAGCCAAGATCTTAGCTGGTTAGGGAGAAACACCATATATTTT. As protein: CASSQDLSWLGRNTIYF.

This clonotype was seen at least ten times. The chain joins TRBV9 to TRBJ1-1; TRBD1 might be the D (5 bases). V lost 0 bases to trimming and J lost 5 bases, with 17 bases between them. The CDR3 totals 16 residues. The germline V gene encodes CDR1 SGDLS and CDR2 YYNGEE. The CDR3 DNA reads TGTGCCAGCAGCGTAGCCGCGGGGAAGGGGCAGACTGAAGCTTTCTTT. Protein sequence: CASSVAAGKGQTEAFF.

Notes on this clonotype: This sequence may be a read error, since a much larger clone differs from it by one base. In DNA, the CDR3 is TGTGCCAGCTCCTCAGGCTTAGCGTCCTACGAGCAGTACTTC. Protein: CASSSGLASYEQYF. This chain joins TRBV27 and TRBJ2-7; possibly TRBD2 for D (5 bases). Germline lookup yields CDR1 MNHEY and CDR2 SMNVEV (reference sequence). V was trimmed by 8 bases and J by 1 base, leaving 15 bases between them. The CDR3 is 14 residues long.

This clonotype was counted between two and nine times. V and J are TRBV18 and TRBJ1-2; TRBD1 might be the D (5 bases). The germline V gene has CDR1 KGHSH and CDR2 LQKENI. This CDR3 region has 16 residues. The ends were cut back, 3 bases at V and 4 bases at J, with 18 bases in the middle. The CDR3 DNA reads as TGTGCCAGCTCACCCACACTCAAGCAGGGAGGCTATGGCTACACCTTC. Translation: CASSPTLKQGGYGYTF.

In this sample, this clonotype turned up many times. The chain is built from TRBV18 and TRBJ2-7; D gene ambiguous. V lost 2 bases and J lost 0, with 11 bases in between. In germline, CDR1 is KGHSH, CDR2 LQKENI. The CDR3 consists of 15 residues. The CDR3 sequence is CASSPEGMSSYEQYF. The CDR3 DNA sequence: TGTGCCAGCTCACCAGAAGGGATGAGCTCCTACGAGCAGTACTTC.

This clonotype has ten or more counts. The chain recombines TRBV25-1 with TRBJ1-6, with no clear D. CDR1 is MGHDK and CDR2 is SYGVNS in the germline V gene. The CDR3 is 14 residues long. Between the trimmed V and J ends, which lost 2 bases and 4 bases, there was a span of 6 bases. DNA for the CDR3: TGTGCCAGCAGTGAACAATTTTATAATTCACCCCTCCACTTT. Amino acid sequence: CASSEQFYNSPLHF. The whole variable domain, filled in from reference TRBV25-1 and TRBJ1-6, reads EADIYQTPRYLVIGTGKKITLECSQTMGHDKMYWYQQDPGMELHLIHYSYGVNSTEKGDLSSESTVSRIRTEHFPLTLESARPSHTSQYLCASSEQFYNSPLHFGNGTRLTVT.

This clonotype was seen repeatedly, ten times or more. The chain joins TRBV3-1 to TRBJ2-2; 11 positions match TRBD2. Germline CDR1 is LGHDT and CDR2 is YNNKEL (reference sequence). There are 16 residues in the CDR3. V shed 1 base, J shed 7 bases, and the junction held 5 bases outside the gene matches. CDR3 bases: TGTGCCAGCAGCCAAGTTAGCGGGAGGGCCCACGGGGAGCTGTTTTTT. Translating it yields CASSQVSGRAHGELFF.

This clonotype was detected ten times or more. The CDR3 bases are TGTGCCAGCAGTTCTAGGACAGGGGCCTTCAATCAGCCCCAGCATTTT. Encoded protein: CASSSRTGAFNQPQHF. The chain uses TRBV12-3 or TRBV12-4 and TRBJ1-5; 9 positions agree with TRBD1. This CDR3 is built from 16 residues. Trimming removed 4 bases from V and 3 bases from J; junction bases left unmatched: 7.

This clonotype was counted between two and nine times. V is TRBV6-2 or TRBV6-3 and J is TRBJ2-3, with unresolved D. This CDR3 has 15 amino acids. Germline-derived CDR1 and CDR2 are MNHEY and SVGEGT. V lost 0 bases and J lost 2, with 9 bases in between. As DNA, the CDR3 is TGTGCCAGCAGTTACTCGACCCGATACACAGATACGCAGTATTTT. The encoded protein is CASSYSTRYTDTQYF.

This clonotype was detected a few times. The gene calls are TRBV19 and TRBJ2-2; D is perhaps TRBD1 or TRBD2 (5 bases each). With 8 bases removed from V and 7 bases from J, the gap between germline ends came to 11 bases. Germline lookup yields CDR1 LNHDA and CDR2 SQIVND (reference sequence). CDR3 length: 12 amino acids. The CDR3 spells CASGRELGELFF. The CDR3 nucleotides are TGTGCCAGTGGCAGGGAGCTCGGGGAGCTGTTTTTT. The variable domain in full, completed from reference TRBV19 and TRBJ2-2, reads DGGITQSPKYLFRKEGQNVTLSCEQNLNHDAMYWYRQDPGQGLRLIYYSQIVNDFQKGDIAEGYSVSREKKESFPLTVTSAQKNPTAFYLCASGRELGELFFGEGSRLTVL.

Only a few counts were recorded for this clonotype. The chain has TRBV20-1 and TRBJ2-6, with D unclear. V was clipped by 5 bases and J by 2 bases, with 13 bases between them. The CDR3 has 15 amino acids. The germline V gene encodes CDR1 DFQATT and CDR2 SNEGSKA (reference sequence). CDR3 DNA sequence: TGCAGTGCTCATCACTCAGGAGCTGGGGCCAACGTCCTGACTTTC. As protein: CSAHHSGAGANVLTF.

The table lists this clonotype with many counts. The genes are TRBV29-1 and TRBJ1-2, with a weak D call TRBD1 (5 bases). In germline, CDR1 is SQVTM, CDR2 ANQGSEA. V shed 6 bases and J shed 3 bases, with 5 bases lying between them. The CDR3 has 10 amino acids. DNA for the CDR3: TGCAGCGTGACAGACTATGGCTACACCTTC. Amino acid sequence: CSVTDYGYTF.

At least ten counts were recorded for this clonotype. The V and J genes are TRBV10-2 and TRBJ2-7, with D hard to call. The CDR3 length is 12 residues. Germline CDR1 WSHSY, CDR2 SAAADI. The V gene lost 3 bases and the J gene lost 4 bases, with 7 bases spanning the gap. CDR3 nucleotides: TGCGCCAGCAGTGAAGTCGGATACGAGCAGTACTTC. Translating gives CASSEVGYEQYF.

This clonotype was recorded at least ten times. The CDR3 sequence is CASFQPQGTNSPLHF. CDR3 bases: TGTGCCAGCTTCCAGCCACAGGGCACGAATTCACCCCTCCACTTT. This chain joins TRBV2 and TRBJ1-6; D may be TRBD1 (6 bases). The length of the CDR3 is 15 residues. Looked up from germline, CDR1 is SNHLY and CDR2 is FYNNEI. V was cut by 8 bases and J by 7 bases, with 18 bases left in between.

This clonotype showed up many times. This rearrangement joins TRBV9 to TRBJ2-1, with 7 bases matching TRBD2. V was pared by 4 bases and J by 2 bases, with 9 bases of the junction left unmatched. This CDR3 spans 16 amino acids. The V gene's germline CDR1 is SGDLS and CDR2 YYNGEE. The CDR3 sequence: CASSSPNGTTYNEQFF. The DNA for the CDR3 is TGTGCCAGCAGCTCCCCGAACGGGACTACCTACAATGAGCAGTTCTTC.

The rearrangement joins TRBV27 to TRBJ1-1, with a possible D match to TRBD1 (5 bases). V was shortened by 5 bases and J by 3 bases, with 22 bases between the two germline ends. The CDR3 spans 17 residues. Germline values: CDR1 MNHEY, CDR2 SMNVEV (reference sequence). CDR3 sequence reads: CASSPTSWGGVDTEAFF. The CDR3 nucleotides are TGTGCCAGCAGTCCCACAAGTTGGGGGGGTGTTGACACTGAAGCTTTCTTT.